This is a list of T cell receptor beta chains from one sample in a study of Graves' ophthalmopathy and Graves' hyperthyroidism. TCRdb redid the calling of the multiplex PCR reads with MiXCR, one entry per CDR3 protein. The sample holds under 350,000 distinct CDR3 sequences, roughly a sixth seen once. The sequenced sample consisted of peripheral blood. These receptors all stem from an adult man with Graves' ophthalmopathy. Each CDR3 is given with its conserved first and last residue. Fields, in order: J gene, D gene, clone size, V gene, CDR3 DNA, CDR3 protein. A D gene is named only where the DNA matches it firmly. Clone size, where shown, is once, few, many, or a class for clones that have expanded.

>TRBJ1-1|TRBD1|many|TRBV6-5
TGTGCCAGCAGTCTCACAGGGGTGGGCACTGAAGCTTTCTTT
CASSLTGVGTEAFF
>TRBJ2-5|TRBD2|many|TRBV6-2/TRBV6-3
TGTGCCAGCAGTTACTCGTTTGGGACTACTCAAGAGACCCAGTACTTC
CASSYSFGTTQETQYF
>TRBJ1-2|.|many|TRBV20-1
TGCAGTGCTATCTCAAGACTAGGCTACACCTTC
CSAISRLGYTF
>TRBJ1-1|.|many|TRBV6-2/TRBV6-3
TGTGCCAGCAGACTTTTTGGCGAAATGAACACTGAAGCTTTCTTT
CASRLFGEMNTEAFF
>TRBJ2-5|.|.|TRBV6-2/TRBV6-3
TGTGCCAGCAGTTACATCGGGGTGGGCACAGAGACCCAGTACTTC
CASSYIGVGTETQYF
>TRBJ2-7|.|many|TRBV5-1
TGCGCCAGCAGACAAGCCGGGCCTTCCTCCTACGAGCAGTACTTC
CASRQAGPSSYEQYF
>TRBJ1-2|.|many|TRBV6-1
TGTGCCGGACGGGCTTTGGGACCCTATGGCTACACCTTC
CAGRALGPYGYTF
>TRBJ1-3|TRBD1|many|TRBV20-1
TGCAGTGCTAGGCCAGGGACAGTCTCTGGAAACACCATATATTTT
CSARPGTVSGNTIYF
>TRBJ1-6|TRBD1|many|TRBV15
TGTGCCACCGGGGGGACAGGAAAGTATAATTCACCCCTCCACTTT
CATGGTGKYNSPLHF
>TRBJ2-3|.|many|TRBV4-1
TGCGCCAGCAGCCAAGATTTGCAGGGGAGCACAGATACGCAGTATTTT
CASSQDLQGSTDTQYF
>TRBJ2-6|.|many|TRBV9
TGTGCCAGCAGCGTAGGACCTCGAGGACCTGGGGCCAACGTCCTGACTTTC
CASSVGPRGPGANVLTF
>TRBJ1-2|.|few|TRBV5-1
TGCGCCAGCAGCAGGAGGAACAACGAGGGACAAGATGGCTACACCTTC
CASSRRNNEGQDGYTF
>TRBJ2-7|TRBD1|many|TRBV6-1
TGTGCCAGCAGATCCGGGACAGGGCACGAGCAGTACTTC
CASRSGTGHEQYF
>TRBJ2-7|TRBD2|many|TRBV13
TGTGCCAGCAGCTATAGTCACCCCGGGACATCTACTAGCGGGGCAGCCTACGAGCAGTACTTC
CASSYSHPGTSTSGAAYEQYF
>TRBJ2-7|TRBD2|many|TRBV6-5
TGTGCCAGCACCCGGACTAGCGGGATCGTTGGGGTCTACGAGCAGTACTTC
CASTRTSGIVGVYEQYF
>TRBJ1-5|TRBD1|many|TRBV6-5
TGTGCCAGCAACCTAGACAGGGAGGTTCAGCCCCAGCATTTT
CASNLDREVQPQHF
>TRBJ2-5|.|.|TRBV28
TGTGCCAGCAGTTCAGCCGGGACCGATCAAGAGACCCAGTACTTC
CASSSAGTDQETQYF
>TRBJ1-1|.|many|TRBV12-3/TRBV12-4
TGTGCCAGCAGTTTCGGGGGGCGAGACACTGAAGCTTTCTTT
CASSFGGRDTEAFF
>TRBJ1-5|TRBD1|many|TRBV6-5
TGTGCCAGCAGGGCGACAGGGGGTGGCAATCAGCCCCAGCATTTT
CASRATGGGNQPQHF
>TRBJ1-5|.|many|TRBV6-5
TGTGCCAGCAGGCGCGGAGGAGATCAGCCCCAGCATTTT
CASRRGGDQPQHF
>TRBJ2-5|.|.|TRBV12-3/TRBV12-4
TGTGCCAGCAGTTTAGGTGGGATCGGAGAGACCCAGTACTTC
CASSLGGIGETQYF
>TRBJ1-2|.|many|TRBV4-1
TGCGCCAGCCACCGGCCGGGTGACTATGGCTACACCTTC
CASHRPGDYGYTF
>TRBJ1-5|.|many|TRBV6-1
TGTGCCAGCAGTGATAGGCCCGGTTTTTCGGGTCAGCCCCAGCATTTT
CASSDRPGFSGQPQHF
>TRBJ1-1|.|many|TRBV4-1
TGCGCCAGCAGCCTCGACAGGCACACTGAAGCTTTCTTT
CASSLDRHTEAFF
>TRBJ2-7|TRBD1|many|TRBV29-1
TGCAGCGGTCGGGACAGTCTATCCTACGAGCAGTACTTC
CSGRDSLSYEQYF
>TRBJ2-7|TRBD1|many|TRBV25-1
TGTGCCAGCAGTGAATGGGGGACAGGTCTACGAGGGCAGTACTTC
CASSEWGTGLRGQYF
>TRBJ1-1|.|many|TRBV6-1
TGTGCCAGCAGCGCTGGACAGAAGACATTAAACACTGAAGCTTTCTTT
CASSAGQKTLNTEAFF
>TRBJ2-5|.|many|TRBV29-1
TGCAGCGTTGGAACGGACGAGCGTGGGGAGACCCAGTACTTC
CSVGTDERGETQYF